This T cell receptor (beta chain) was obtained from a study of T cell repertoires in cytomegalovirus infection. Study summary: The public TCR beta signatures pointed to both CMV infection and matching HLA type. Study-wide results and limits: CMV carriers with the relevant HLA were identified by cumulative public TCR beta family frequency. HLA-C-restricted CMV-specific TCR beta clonotypes were dominant in the ex vivo response.

TCRdb ran MiXCR on the reads and lists one entry per CDR3 protein. There are 630,000 or so distinct CDR3 sequences in the sample; 20% to 25% occur only once, and 6.5% to 10% lies in the top ten. Trimming cost V 5 bases and J 1 base, with 11 bases left between them. The CDR3 consists of 14 residues. Looked up from germline, CDR1 is DFQATT and CDR2 is SNEGSKA (reference sequence). A word on this clonotype: What it binds is unknown.

The receptor was isolated from a human donor in good health (CMV status not recorded). Some clones in this sample may be carry-over from other donors' samples. The sequenced sample was CD8+ T cells from PBMCs. The chain joins TRBV20-1 to TRBJ2-2; D is possibly TRBD1 (6 bases). Here the CDR3 reads CSALLDRNTGELFF. The CDR3 DNA reads TGCAGTGCTCTCCTGGACAGGAACACCGGGGAGCTGTTTTTT.